This T cell receptor beta chain was sequenced in a study of blood T cell repertoires in COVID-19. On the study more broadly: COVID-19 samples, acute and convalescent, were from the United States, Italy and Spain. PBMCs, B-cell-depleted T cells, or T cells provided the cDNA or gDNA that made up the material.

This clone was counted many times. As originally analysed: Researchers report that nucleated cell counts were estimated from reference gene primer amplification. Repertoires were generated with immunoSEQ multiplex PCR, while TCRdb's copy carries only in-frame clones and drops some. The D gene and trimming were derived from the DNA, and the V and J assignments and clone size from that table. In the table there are 290,000 or so clones, approximately 90% of which are singletons. Germline loops: CDR1 LNHDA, CDR2 SQIVND (reference sequence). The CDR3 is 15 amino acids. Trimming removed 4 bases from V and 6 bases from J; junction bases left unmatched: 2. The Seattle patients, enrolled during active infection, were followed longitudinally.

The source of this sequence is a woman in her 30s with COVID-19, enrolled during active disease. Sequenced sample: peripheral blood. The chain combines TRBV19 with TRBJ2-2; 13 positions match TRBD2. The CDR3 DNA follows: TGTGCCAGTAGTACCGGACTAGCGGGAGCCGGGGAGCTGTTTTTT. Encoded protein: CASSTGLAGAGELFF.